The rows below give T cell receptor beta chains drawn from one sample of a study of shared clonotypes between healthy human individuals. The method was immunoSEQ multiplex PCR; TCRdb's version includes in-frame clones alone and lacks a portion of them. This table has about 600,000 clones, more than 95% appearing once. Material: naive CD4+ T cells sorted from blood. These receptors came from a young woman in good health. Each CDR3 is given with its conserved first and last residue.

J: TRBJ1-1; V: TRBV6-5; CDR3: CASSYSGGVEAFF
J: TRBJ2-1; V: TRBV29-1; CDR3: CSVEVGLAGYNEQFF
J: TRBJ1-2; V: TRBV7-9; CDR3: CASSLLSDGYTF
J: TRBJ1-5; V: TRBV6-5; CDR3: CASSRTVDQPQHF
J: TRBJ2-5; V: TRBV7-9; CDR3: CASSLSFHTFEETQYF
J: TRBJ1-2; V: TRBV10-3; CDR3: CAISSDRVNNYGYTF
J: TRBJ2-7; V: TRBV15; CDR3: CATSIHSGSIYEQYF
J: TRBJ2-1; V: TRBV15; CDR3: CATSRLAGGRDEQFF
J: TRBJ2-4; V: TRBV14; CDR3: CASSQDRLAKNIQYF
J: TRBJ1-3; V: TRBV7-2; CDR3: CASSWALPGPGNTIYF
J: TRBJ2-3; V: TRBV28; CDR3: CASSSGTGSDTQYF
J: TRBJ2-6; V: TRBV11-3; CDR3: CASSEGGGLSGGANVLTF
J: TRBJ2-4; V: TRBV5-5; CDR3: CASSLQPLLAKNIQYF
J: TRBJ2-5; V: TRBV5-5; CDR3: CASESTSGNTAMKETQYF
J: TRBJ2-1; V: TRBV5-8; CDR3: CASSKGVLSSSYNEQFF
J: TRBJ2-1; V: TRBV29-1; CDR3: CSGRTIDNEQFF
J: TRBJ1-5; V: TRBV6-6; CDR3: CASSYSQNQPQHF
J: TRBJ2-5; V: TRBV11-2; CDR3: CASSLGTGGRGETQYF
J: TRBJ2-7; V: TRBV2; CDR3: CASRATGKGVNEQYF
J: TRBJ2-7; V: TRBV6-5; CDR3: CASSYHQSSYEQYF
J: TRBJ2-1; V: TRBV4-2; CDR3: CASSQETGSLDEQFF
J: TRBJ2-3; V: TRBV27; CDR3: CASSQLASTDTQYF
J: TRBJ2-7; V: TRBV7-9; CDR3: CASSFLATGEQYF
J: TRBJ2-1; V: TRBV5-1; CDR3: CASSSAVAGGNEQFF
J: TRBJ2-3; V: TRBV2; CDR3: CASSAARLPGTDTQYF
J: TRBJ1-2; V: TRBV4-2; CDR3: CASSQEEGHYGYTF
J: TRBJ1-2; V: TRBV19; CDR3: CASSTGQGTYGYTF
J: TRBJ2-7; V: TRBV30; CDR3: CAWSQGERGEQYF
J: TRBJ1-2; V: TRBV18; CDR3: CASSLRAGWYVDGYTF
J: TRBJ1-2; V: TRBV2; CDR3: CASSESGGASNYGYTF
J: TRBJ1-4; V: TRBV28; CDR3: CASSLTGFNEKLFF
J: TRBJ1-5; V: TRBV28; CDR3: CASRTPGQVNQPQHF
J: TRBJ2-7; V: TRBV28; CDR3: CASSFGAGSTYEQYF
J: TRBJ2-6; V: TRBV28; CDR3: CASSTGVFGYSGANVLTF
J: TRBJ2-1; V: TRBV11-2; CDR3: CASGLTSGSSYNEQFF
J: TRBJ1-2; V: TRBV27; CDR3: CASRPQGTYGYTF
J: TRBJ2-7; V: TRBV5-1; CDR3: CASSLALTAGREQYF
J: TRBJ1-3; V: TRBV19; CDR3: CASNYKGSGNTIYF
J: TRBJ2-1; V: TRBV5-1; CDR3: CASSSTGDGSYNEQFF
J: TRBJ1-2; V: TRBV6-5; CDR3: CASSYARYHGYTF
J: TRBJ1-5; V: TRBV13; CDR3: CASSSVRVNQPQHF
J: TRBJ1-2; V: TRBV18; CDR3: CASSPASPGQGAPIYGYTF